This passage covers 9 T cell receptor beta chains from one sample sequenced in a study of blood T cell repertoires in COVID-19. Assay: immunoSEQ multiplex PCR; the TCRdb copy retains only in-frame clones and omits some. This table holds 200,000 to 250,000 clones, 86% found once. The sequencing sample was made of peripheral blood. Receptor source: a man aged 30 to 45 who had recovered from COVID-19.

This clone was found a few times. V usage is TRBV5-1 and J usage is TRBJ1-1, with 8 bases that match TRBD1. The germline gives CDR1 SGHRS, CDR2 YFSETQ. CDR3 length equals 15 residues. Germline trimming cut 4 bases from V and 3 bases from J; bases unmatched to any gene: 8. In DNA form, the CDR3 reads TGCGCCAGCAGCCTCAGGACAGGGAAAGACACTGAAGCTTTCTTT. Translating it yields CASSLRTGKDTEAFF. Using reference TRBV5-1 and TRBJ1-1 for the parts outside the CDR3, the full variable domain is KAGVTQTPRYLIKTRGQQVTLSCSPISGHRSVSWYQQTPGQGLQFLFEYFSETQRNKGNFPGRFSGRQFSNSRSEMNVSTLELGDSALYLCASSLRTGKDTEAFFGQGTRLTVV.

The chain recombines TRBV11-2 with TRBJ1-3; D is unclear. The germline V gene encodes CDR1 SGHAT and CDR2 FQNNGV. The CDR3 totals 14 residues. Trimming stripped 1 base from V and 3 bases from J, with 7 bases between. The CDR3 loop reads CASSLVGVGNTIYF. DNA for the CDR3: TGTGCCAGCAGCTTAGTTGGAGTTGGAAACACCATATATTTT.

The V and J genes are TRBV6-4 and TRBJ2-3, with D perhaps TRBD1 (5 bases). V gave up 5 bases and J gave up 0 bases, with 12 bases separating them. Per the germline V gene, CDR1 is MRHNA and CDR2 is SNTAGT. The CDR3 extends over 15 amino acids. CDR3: CASSSDRQSTDTQYF. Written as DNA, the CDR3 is TGTGCCAGCAGTTCCGACCGACAGAGCACAGATACGCAGTATTTT.

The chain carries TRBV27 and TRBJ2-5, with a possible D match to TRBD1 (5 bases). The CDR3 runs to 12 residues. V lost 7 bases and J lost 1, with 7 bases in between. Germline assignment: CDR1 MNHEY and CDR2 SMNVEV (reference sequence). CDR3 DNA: TGTGCCAGCATGGGGCTCCAAGAGACCCAGTACTTC. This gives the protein CASMGLQETQYF.

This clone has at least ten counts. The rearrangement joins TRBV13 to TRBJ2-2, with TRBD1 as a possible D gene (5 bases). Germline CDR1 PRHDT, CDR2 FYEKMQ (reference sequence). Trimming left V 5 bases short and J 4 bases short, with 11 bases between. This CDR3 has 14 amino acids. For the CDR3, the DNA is TGTGCCAGCAGCCAGGGCCAGGGCACCGGGGAGCTGTTTTTT. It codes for CASSQGQGTGELFF.

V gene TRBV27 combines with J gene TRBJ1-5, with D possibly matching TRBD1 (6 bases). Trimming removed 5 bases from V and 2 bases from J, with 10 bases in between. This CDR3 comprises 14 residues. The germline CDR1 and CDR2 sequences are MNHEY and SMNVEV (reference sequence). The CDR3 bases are TGTGCCAGCAGTGGGAGGGGGGGCAATCAGCCCCAGCATTTT. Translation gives CASSGRGGNQPQHF.

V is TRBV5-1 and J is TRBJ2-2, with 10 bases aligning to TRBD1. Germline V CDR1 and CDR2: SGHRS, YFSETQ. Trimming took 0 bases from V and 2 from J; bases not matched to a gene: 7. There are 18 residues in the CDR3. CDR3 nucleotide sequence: TGCGCCAGCAGCTTGGAGACAGGGGGCTTCTCCAACACCGGGGAGCTGTTTTTT. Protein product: CASSLETGGFSNTGELFF. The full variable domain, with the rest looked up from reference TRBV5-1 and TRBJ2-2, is KAGVTQTPRYLIKTRGQQVTLSCSPISGHRSVSWYQQTPGQGLQFLFEYFSETQRNKGNFPGRFSGRQFSNSRSEMNVSTLELGDSALYLCASSLETGGFSNTGELFFGEGSRLTVL.

For the CDR3, the DNA is TGTGCCAGCAGCGCACAGGGGGTGAACTATGGCTACACCTTC. Protein sequence: CASSAQGVNYGYTF. V is TRBV9 and J is TRBJ1-2, with 8 bases matching TRBD1. The trim removed 3 bases at V and 2 bases at J, leaving 3 bases unmatched. In germline, CDR1 is SGDLS, CDR2 YYNGEE. The CDR3 extends over 14 amino acids.

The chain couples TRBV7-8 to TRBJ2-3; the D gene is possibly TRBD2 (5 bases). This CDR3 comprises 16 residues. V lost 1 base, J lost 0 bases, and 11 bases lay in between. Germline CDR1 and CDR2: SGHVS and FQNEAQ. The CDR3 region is CASSLVREWSTDTQYF. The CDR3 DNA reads TGTGCCAGCAGCTTAGTCCGGGAATGGAGCACAGATACGCAGTATTTT.